These 25 T cell receptor beta chains originate from one sample sequenced in a study of Ad26.COV2.S vaccination and SARS-CoV-2 variants. Treatment denoted: around 19 received Ad26.COV2.S at low or high dose, single or two shots; 5 received placebo; per-sample allocation not given. At day 63 after the first vaccine or placebo injection, samples were drawn. The data were produced by immunoSEQ multiplex PCR, yet TCRdb's version contains in-frame clones alone and is incomplete. Of under 550,000 clones listed, around nine tenths are singletons. Sequences were derived from peripheral blood, sampled in a trial of Ad26.COV2.S vaccine versus placebo. The receptors stem from a person aged 18-65 years who received the Ad26.COV2.S COVID-19 vaccine or a placebo.

This rearrangement joins TRBV28 to TRBJ1-1; 7 bases line up with TRBD1. Germline V gene sequence: CDR1 MDHEN, CDR2 SYDVKM. CDR3 length: 14 amino acids. V shed 6 bases, J shed 5 bases, and the junction held 9 bases outside the gene matches. The CDR3 loop reads CASSLTGRRTEAFF. CDR3 bases: TGTGCCAGCAGCCTGACAGGGAGGCGGACTGAAGCTTTCTTT. The full variable domain, in which reference TRBV28 and TRBJ1-1 provide the parts outside the CDR3, is DVKVTQSSRYLVKRTGEKVFLECVQDMDHENMFWYRQDPGLGLRLIYFSYDVKMKEKGDIPEGYSVSREKKERFSLILESASTNQTSMYLCASSLTGRRTEAFFGQGTRLTVV.

DNA for the CDR3: TGCGCCAGCAGCTTGCAGGGGGGTTCGTGGACCGGGGAGCTGTTTTTT. Its translation: CASSLQGGSWTGELFF. This sequence joins TRBV5-1 and TRBJ2-2; the D gene is possibly TRBD1 (7 bases). Trimming stripped 1 base from V and 5 bases from J, with 15 bases between. Germline V gene sequence: CDR1 SGHRS, CDR2 YFSETQ. This CDR3 has 16 amino acids.

The CDR3 DNA reads TGTGCCAGCAGTTTGAACAGGGTAAGCCACGAGCAGTACTTC. Its protein is CASSLNRVSHEQYF. The V and J genes are TRBV28 and TRBJ2-7; the D gene is possibly TRBD1 (6 bases). The germline V and J ends were trimmed by 3 bases and 5 bases, with 14 bases remaining between them. The CDR3 extends over 14 amino acids. Looked up from germline, CDR1 is MDHEN and CDR2 is SYDVKM. Drawing the rest from reference TRBV28 and TRBJ2-7, the complete variable domain is DVKVTQSSRYLVKRTGEKVFLECVQDMDHENMFWYRQDPGLGLRLIYFSYDVKMKEKGDIPEGYSVSREKKERFSLILESASTNQTSMYLCASSLNRVSHEQYFGPGTRLTVT.

V usage is TRBV30 and J usage is TRBJ2-7; D is possibly TRBD2 (6 bases). V was pared by 3 bases and J by 1 base, with 13 bases between. The CDR3 is 14 residues long. In germline, CDR1 is GTSNPN, CDR2 SVGIG (reference sequence). CDR3 in DNA: TGTGCCTGGAGCCCTAGCGTATTTTCCTACGAGCAGTACTTC. Translation gives CAWSPSVFSYEQYF.

The gene calls are TRBV28 and TRBJ1-1; D is unclear. The ends were cut back, 10 bases at V and 1 base at J, with 7 bases in the middle. This CDR3 is built from 11 residues. Germline V gives CDR1 MDHEN, CDR2 SYDVKM. The CDR3 loop reads CATQTNTEAFF. CDR3 in DNA: TGTGCCACTCAGACGAACACTGAAGCTTTCTTT.

This clone was picked up a small number of times. The rearrangement joins TRBV6-2 or TRBV6-3 to TRBJ2-7; possible D gene TRBD1, 6 bases. V lost 2 bases to trimming and J lost 2 bases, with 7 bases between them. CDR1 MNHEY and CDR2 SVGEGT come from the germline V gene. This CDR3 comprises 13 residues. The CDR3 bases are TGTGCCAGCAGTTACCGGGACACCTACGAGCAGTACTTC. Its translation: CASSYRDTYEQYF.

V and J are TRBV9 and TRBJ2-6, with 10 positions matching TRBD1. The CDR3 covers 18 residues. V lost 4 bases to trimming and J lost 1 base; unmatched junction nucleotides: 8. CDR1 is SGDLS, CDR2 YYNGEE, per germline. CDR3 DNA sequence: TGTGCCAGCAGCCCCCGGACAGGGGGACAATCTGGGGCCAACGTCCTGACTTTC. Its translation: CASSPRTGGQSGANVLTF.

This rearrangement joins TRBV6-1 to TRBJ2-7, with 9 bases fitting TRBD2. Per the germline V gene, CDR1 is MNHNS and CDR2 is SASEGT. This CDR3 contains 15 residues. V gave up 2 bases and J gave up 2 bases; unmatched junction bases: 4. DNA for the CDR3: TGTGCCAGCAGTGAATTTCTAGCGGGGACCTACGAGCAGTACTTC. Translated, it gives CASSEFLAGTYEQYF.

The genes are TRBV4-3 and TRBJ2-3; possibly TRBD2 for D (6 bases). CDR1 LGHNA and CDR2 YSLEER come from the germline V gene. With 0 bases removed from V and 4 bases from J, the gap between germline ends came to 11 bases. The CDR3 is made up of 15 amino acids. In nucleotides, the CDR3 is TGCGCCAGCAGCCAAGATATATCGGGGGCAGATACGCAGTATTTT. Translation: CASSQDISGADTQYF.

For the CDR3, the DNA is TGTGCCAGCAGCCAAGTCCAACTTTCAGAGACCCAGTACTTC. It encodes CASSQVQLSETQYF. The chain carries TRBV3-1 (or the pseudogene TRBV3-2) and TRBJ2-5; D unresolved. Trimming left V 1 base short and J 4 bases short, with 10 bases between. This CDR3 spans 14 amino acids. Looked up from germline, CDR1 is LGHDT and CDR2 is YNNKEL (reference sequence).

The chain combines TRBV5-1 with TRBJ2-7; D tentatively reads TRBD1 or TRBD2 (5 bases each). Trimming stripped 4 bases from V and 2 bases from J, with 10 bases between. This CDR3 contains 13 residues. Germline lookup yields CDR1 SGHRS and CDR2 YFSETQ. The chain's CDR3 is CASSGDGAYEQYF. CDR3 nucleotide sequence: TGCGCCAGCAGCGGGGACGGAGCCTACGAGCAGTACTTC.

This rearrangement joins TRBV28 to TRBJ1-6; TRBD1 agrees at 7 bases. Unmatched junction bases numbered 1, after V lost 8 bases and J lost 6 bases. Germline V CDR1 and CDR2: MDHEN, SYDVKM. The CDR3 loop spans 12 amino acids. The chain's CDR3 is CASRDSNSPLHF. For the CDR3, the DNA is TGTGCCAGCCGGGACAGTAATTCACCCCTCCACTTT.

This clone was detected only once. The junction does not match germline at one end; this may be a read error. The chain carries TRBV7-7 and TRBJ2-2; the D gene is possibly TRBD2 (5 bases). This CDR3 is built from 15 residues. Germline CDR1 is SSHAT and CDR2 is FNYEAQ (reference sequence). This chain's CDR3 is CASSLELVGTGELFF. DNA for the CDR3: TGTGCTAGCAGCTTAGAACTAGTGGGCACCGGGGAGCTGTTTTTT.

This clone came up once. The rearrangement uses TRBV28 and TRBJ2-5, with D possibly matching TRBD2 (5 bases). Germline CDR1 reads MDHEN; CDR2 reads SYDVKM. The germline V and J ends were trimmed by 6 bases and 5 bases, with 13 bases remaining between them. This CDR3 region has 13 residues. Here the CDR3 reads CASRVRRYETQYF. The CDR3 region has the DNA TGTGCCAGCAGGGTTAGGAGGTACGAGACCCAGTACTTC.

The chain couples TRBV4-1 to TRBJ2-7, with 10 bases fitting TRBD2. The V gene end was trimmed by 0 bases and the J gene end by 8 bases; junction bases not matched to a gene: 13. Germline loops: CDR1 MGHRA, CDR2 YSYEKL. The CDR3 sequence is 17 residues long. The CDR3 DNA is TGCGCCAGCAGCCAAGATTCAGGGGGTGGACTAGCGGAAAAGCAGTACTTC. As protein: CASSQDSGGGLAEKQYF.

This chain links TRBV7-9 with TRBJ2-3, with D tentatively TRBD2 (5 bases). The V and J ends lost 3 bases and 2 bases respectively, with 12 bases between them. Germline loops: CDR1 SEHNR, CDR2 FQNEAQ (reference sequence). CDR3 length: 15 amino acids. CDR3 nucleotides: TGTGCCAGCAGCTTCCAGGCGGGCCACACAGATACGCAGTATTTT. Translating gives CASSFQAGHTDTQYF.

J is TRBJ2-5 and V is TRBV19; possibly TRBD1 for D (6 bases). CDR1 LNHDA and CDR2 SQIVND come from the germline V gene (reference sequence). V gave up 7 bases and J gave up 4 bases, with 19 bases separating them. CDR3 length equals 15 residues. Here the CDR3 DNA reads TGTGCCAGTAACGAAAGGGGGAAAGAGTTAGAGACCCAGTACTTC. It translates to CASNERGKELETQYF.

This chain links TRBV11-2 with TRBJ1-4; D is ambiguous. The V gene lost 0 bases and the J gene lost 13 bases, with 12 bases spanning the gap. This CDR3 has 13 residues. CDR1 and CDR2 from the germline V gene are SGHAT and FQNNGV. Here the CDR3 DNA reads TGTGCCAGCAGCTTAGATCGTGAAGGGCTACTGTTTTTT. It encodes CASSLDREGLLFF.

CDR3 sequence (DNA): TGCGCCAGCAGCCACTCGGGAGGGCCCATCCAAGAGACCCAGTACTTC. This gives the protein CASSHSGGPIQETQYF. The rearrangement uses TRBV4-1 and TRBJ2-5; TRBD2 matches at 8 bases. The CDR3 length is 16 residues. J was trimmed by 1 base and V by 3 bases; bases with no gene match: 7. CDR1 and CDR2 (germline): MGHRA, YSYEKL.

The chain is built from TRBV28 and TRBJ1-2; the match to TRBD1 covers 7 bases. The CDR3 is 11 amino acids. V lost 4 bases to trimming and J lost 7 bases; unmatched junction nucleotides: 0. CDR1 MDHEN and CDR2 SYDVKM come from the germline V gene. CDR3 protein: CASSWDSGYTF. Here the CDR3 DNA reads TGTGCCAGCAGTTGGGACAGTGGCTACACCTTC.

The gene calls are TRBV30 and TRBJ2-7; a possible D gene is TRBD2 (5 bases). This CDR3 has 14 amino acids. V shed 1 base and J shed 4 bases, with 14 bases lying between them. In germline, CDR1 is GTSNPN, CDR2 SVGIG (reference sequence). This CDR3 reads CAWSAIHRGYEQYF. CDR3 coding DNA: TGTGCCTGGAGTGCTATCCATCGGGGATACGAGCAGTACTTC.

The chain joins TRBV30 to TRBJ2-7; D gene ambiguous. Germline CDR1 reads GTSNPN; CDR2 reads SVGIG (reference sequence). V gave up 4 bases and J gave up 0 bases, with 13 bases separating them. The CDR3 contains 14 residues. This CDR3 is CAWNLGKASYEQYF. The CDR3 DNA is TGTGCCTGGAATCTGGGAAAGGCCTCCTACGAGCAGTACTTC.

The V call is TRBV15, the J call TRBJ1-2; D is unresolved. The CDR3 is 16 amino acids. V lost 3 bases and J lost 0, with 14 bases in between. The germline gives CDR1 LNHNV, CDR2 YYDKDF (reference sequence). CDR3 sequence (DNA): TGTGCCACCAGCAGGTTTTCCAGGAGAACTAACTATGGCTACACCTTC. Translation gives CATSRFSRRTNYGYTF.

This rearrangement joins TRBV6-5 to TRBJ2-1; 7 nucleotides align to TRBD1. The CDR3 runs 15 residues. V was pared by 4 bases and J by 2 bases, with 5 bases of the junction left unmatched. Germline V gene lookup returns CDR1 MNHEY and CDR2 SVGAGI. The CDR3: CASSWARGTYNEQFF. In nucleotides, the CDR3 is TGTGCCAGCAGTTGGGCCAGGGGGACCTACAATGAGCAGTTCTTC.

V is TRBV19 and J is TRBJ1-4; 10 nucleotides agree with TRBD1. CDR3 length: 14 residues. Germline-derived CDR1 and CDR2 are LNHDA and SQIVND (reference sequence). Germline trimming cut 6 bases from V and 8 bases from J; bases unmatched to any gene: 6. The DNA for the CDR3 is TGTGCCAGTAGAACCGGGACAGGGGTCGAAAAACTGTTTTTT. This sequence encodes CASRTGTGVEKLFF.